This paragraph covers one T cell receptor beta chain sequence. These data are taken from a study of blood T cell repertoires in COVID-19. In the study overall: Acute-phase and convalescent COVID-19 samples originated in the United States, Italy and Spain. The analysed material was cDNA or gDNA that came from T cells, B-cell-depleted T cells, or PBMCs.

The authors' processing: Reference gene primer amplification gave nucleated cell count estimates. Measured with immunoSEQ multiplex PCR; TCRdb has only the in-frame clones, and not every one. That table furnishes V, J and clone size, whereas the DNA furnished D and trimming. The sample has 250,000 to 350,000 clones, more than 70% seen once. This CDR3 is built from 16 residues. Per the germline V gene, CDR1 is MDHEN and CDR2 is SYDVKM. The ends lost 3 bases at V and 0 bases at J; junction bases unmatched: 4. The J gene is TRBJ1-1, the V gene TRBV28; 10 bases map to TRBD1. The sequenced sample was peripheral blood. The receptor was isolated from a woman aged 45-60 years who had recovered from COVID-19. This CDR3 reads CASSFRDRGLNTEAFF. CDR3 nucleotides: TGTGCCAGCAGTTTTAGGGACAGGGGCCTGAACACTGAAGCTTTCTTT.